The 28 T cell receptor beta chains below all came from one sample that was sequenced in a study of blood T cell repertoires in COVID-19. Sequencing was performed with immunoSEQ multiplex PCR; in TCRdb, only in-frame clones are kept and a portion is missing. The data hold more than 300,000 clones, with 90% observed a single time. Sequenced material: PBMCs or T cells enriched from blood (not recorded which). These receptors were taken from a woman in her twenties or thirties who had been exposed to COVID-19.

The chain is built from TRBV5-1 and TRBJ1-3; D is unclear. This CDR3 contains 15 residues. V lost 0 bases, J lost 0 bases, and 7 bases lay in between. Per the germline V gene, CDR1 is SGHRS and CDR2 is YFSETQ. The CDR3 nucleotides read TGCGCCAGCAGCTTGGTCGGTGGCTCTGGAAACACCATATATTTT. It codes for CASSLVGGSGNTIYF.

The V call is TRBV14, the J call TRBJ2-7; 9 bases align to TRBD2. The V segment lost 1 base and the J segment 2 bases; nucleotides outside the gene matches: 3. Germline V gives CDR1 SGHDN, CDR2 FVKESK. The CDR3 is made up of 15 amino acids. The CDR3 region is CASSQGGGDPYEQYF. The CDR3 coding sequence is TGTGCCAGCAGCCAAGGCGGGGGGGATCCCTACGAGCAGTACTTC.

The chain combines TRBV21-1 with TRBJ1-2. TRBV21-1 is flagged as a pseudogene. The CDR3 totals 11 residues. The CDR3 here is CASSTRYGYTF. In DNA, the CDR3 is TGTGCCAGCAGCACCCGCTATGGCTACACCTTC.

The chain carries TRBV7-5 and TRBJ2-7; the D segment call TRBD1 is taken from the table without a DNA check. TRBV7-5 constitutes a pseudogene. CDR3 length equals 15 residues. CDR3 sequence reads: CARGQGGQNSYEQYF. The CDR3 coding sequence is TGTGCCAGAGGACAGGGGGGACAAAATTCCTACGAGCAGTACTTC.

The chain couples TRBV5-4 to TRBJ1-2; possible D gene TRBD1, 5 bases. Trimming took off 5 bases at V and 8 bases at J, with 16 bases between the two ends. The CDR3 extends over 13 amino acids. Germline loops: CDR1 SGHNT, CDR2 YYREEE (reference sequence). CDR3 amino acids: CASRQFRVGGYTF. The DNA for the CDR3 is TGTGCCAGCAGGCAATTCAGGGTCGGGGGCTACACCTTC. The entire variable domain, with the rest obtained from reference TRBV5-4 and TRBJ1-2, is as follows: ETGVTQSPTHLIKTRGQQVTLRCSSQSGHNTVSWYQQALGQGPQFIFQYYREEENGRGNFPPRFSGLQFPNYSSELNVNALELDDSALYLCASRQFRVGGYTFGSGTRLTVV.

The chain recombines TRBV5-6 with TRBJ1-5; the match to TRBD1 covers 7 bases. The J segment lost 2 bases and the V segment lost 2 bases, leaving 4 bases of the junction unmatched. The germline CDR1 and CDR2 sequences are SGHDT and YYEEEE. The CDR3 sequence is 15 residues long. The CDR3 loop reads CASSLQGIGNQPQHF. CDR3 bases: TGTGCCAGCAGCTTACAGGGGATCGGCAATCAGCCCCAGCATTTT. Full variable domain (remainder filled in from reference TRBV5-6 and TRBJ1-5): DAGVTQSPTHLIKTRGQQVTLRCSPKSGHDTVSWYQQALGQGPQFIFQYYEEEERQRGNFPDRFSGHQFPNYSSELNVNALLLGDSALYLCASSLQGIGNQPQHFGDGTRLSIL.

The gene calls are TRBV5-4 and TRBJ1-2; no clear D. The CDR3 is 12 amino acids. Looked up from germline, CDR1 is SGHNT and CDR2 is YYREEE (reference sequence). The ends were cut back, 4 bases at V and 0 bases at J, with 4 bases in the middle. CDR3: CASSRANYGYTF. CDR3 DNA: TGTGCCAGCAGCCGAGCTAACTATGGCTACACCTTC.

There are a few counts of this clone. The rearrangement uses TRBV7-6 and TRBJ2-7; possible D gene TRBD2, 5 bases. The CDR3 sequence is 12 residues long. V gave up 5 bases and J gave up 4 bases, with 9 bases separating them. Germline V gives CDR1 SGHVS, CDR2 FNYEAQ. The CDR3 is CASSTGGYEQYF. The CDR3 DNA reads TGTGCCAGCAGCACCGGAGGTTACGAGCAGTACTTC.

The rearrangement links TRBV3-1 (or the pseudogene TRBV3-2) to TRBJ1-3, with 8 bases lining up with TRBD1. CDR1 LGHDT and CDR2 YNNKEL come from the germline V gene (reference sequence). The CDR3 runs to 15 residues. V was pared by 5 bases and J by 8 bases, with 11 bases of the junction left unmatched. The CDR3 here is CASSYTGTGRDTIYF. Here the CDR3 DNA reads TGTGCCAGCAGCTATACCGGGACAGGTAGAGACACCATATATTTT.

The genes are TRBV5-1 and TRBJ2-5, with TRBD2 matching over 10 bases. V lost 3 bases to trimming and J lost 5 bases; unmatched junction nucleotides: 7. The CDR3 extends over 15 amino acids. From germline, CDR1 is SGHRS and CDR2 YFSETQ. The CDR3 region has the DNA TGCGCCAGCAGCTACAGCGGGGGGGCGGTGGAGACCCAGTACTTC. Translated, it gives CASSYSGGAVETQYF.

This clone showed up just once. This chain connects TRBV5-1 to TRBJ2-1, with 7 bases matching TRBD2. This CDR3 has 15 amino acids. Germline loops: CDR1 SGHRS, CDR2 YFSETQ. The V gene end was trimmed by 0 bases and the J gene end by 2 bases; junction bases not matched to a gene: 2. The DNA of the CDR3 is TGCGCCAGCAGCTTGGGGACTAGGACCTACAATGAGCAGTTCTTC. It codes for CASSLGTRTYNEQFF.

The chain links TRBV13 to TRBJ1-3; TRBD1 matches at 7 bases. The CDR3 is made up of 14 amino acids. Trimming took 6 bases from V and 2 from J; bases not matched to a gene: 4. Germline values: CDR1 PRHDT, CDR2 FYEKMQ (reference sequence). CDR3 protein: CASRLQGAGNTIYF. The CDR3 nucleotides read TGTGCCAGCAGGCTTCAGGGGGCTGGAAACACCATATATTTT. The full variable domain, with the rest looked up from reference TRBV13 and TRBJ1-3, is AAGVIQSPRHLIKEKRETATLKCYPIPRHDTVYWYQQGPGQDPQFLISFYEKMQSDKGSIPDRFSAQQFSDYHSELNMSSLELGDSALYFCASRLQGAGNTIYFGEGSWLTVV.

The gene calls are TRBV19 and TRBJ1-2; TRBD1 agrees at 8 bases. Germline V CDR1 and CDR2: LNHDA, SQIVND (reference sequence). Trimming took 6 bases from V and 4 from J; bases not matched to a gene: 4. This CDR3 region has 13 residues. This CDR3 is CASRTGGSYGYTF. The CDR3 nucleotides read TGTGCCAGTAGAACAGGGGGTAGCTATGGCTACACCTTC. The entire variable domain, with the rest obtained from reference TRBV19 and TRBJ1-2, is as follows: DGGITQSPKYLFRKEGQNVTLSCEQNLNHDAMYWYRQDPGQGLRLIYYSQIVNDFQKGDIAEGYSVSREKKESFPLTVTSAQKNPTAFYLCASRTGGSYGYTFGSGTRLTVV.

This chain's CDR3 is CASSSGQSTEAFF. As DNA, the CDR3 is TGTGCCAGCAGCAGCGGACAGTCCACTGAAGCTTTCTTT. The rearrangement joins TRBV7-2 to TRBJ1-1; D perhaps matches TRBD1 (6 bases). Between the trimmed V and J ends, which lost 5 bases and 4 bases, there was a span of 11 bases. CDR1 and CDR2 from the germline V gene are SGHTA and FQGNSA. The CDR3 length is 13 residues.

The chain employs TRBV6-5 and TRBJ1-2, with 7 positions matching TRBD1. V shed 4 bases, J shed 6 bases, and the junction held 8 bases outside the gene matches. Germline values: CDR1 MNHEY, CDR2 SVGAGI. The CDR3 runs 14 residues. The CDR3 DNA is TGTGCCAGCAGTTTGACAGGGATCTTAAATGGCTACACCTTC. Protein: CASSLTGILNGYTF.

The V call is TRBV9, the J call TRBJ2-1; 9 bases map to TRBD2. The CDR3 contains 16 residues. J lost 5 bases, V lost 0 bases, and 6 bases had no gene match. CDR1 and CDR2 (germline): SGDLS, YYNGEE. CDR3 DNA: TGTGCCAGCAGCGTAGACGGGCGGGGGGGAAACAATGAGCAGTTCTTC. Amino acid sequence: CASSVDGRGGNNEQFF.

The chain carries TRBV4-3 and TRBJ2-6, with D tentatively TRBD2 (5 bases). V lost 3 bases and J 4 bases, leaving 13 bases between the germline ends. This CDR3 spans 16 amino acids. CDR1 is LGHNA, CDR2 YSLEER, per germline. CDR3 nucleotide sequence: TGCGCCAGCAGCCAGGGAGTGGGAGCCGGGGCCAACGTCCTGACTTTC. Protein product: CASSQGVGAGANVLTF.

This clone appeared once. V usage is TRBV19 and J usage is TRBJ1-1; possible D gene TRBD1, 6 bases. V was pared by 7 bases and J by 0 bases, with 12 bases between. Germline assignment: CDR1 LNHDA and CDR2 SQIVND (reference sequence). The CDR3 runs 14 residues. The CDR3 DNA follows: TGTGCCAGTATGGGCAGGGGAATGAACACTGAAGCTTTCTTT. It specifies CASMGRGMNTEAFF.

V usage is TRBV2 and J usage is TRBJ2-4; possible D gene TRBD1, 5 bases. The germline V gene has CDR1 SNHLY and CDR2 FYNNEI. V lost 1 base to trimming and J lost 10 bases, with 8 bases between them. The CDR3 consists of 12 residues. CDR3 loop: CASSEGREIQYF. CDR3 DNA: TGTGCCAGCAGTGAAGGCAGGGAAATTCAGTACTTC.

The V gene is TRBV4-2, the J gene TRBJ1-5; 7 bases fit TRBD1. The CDR3 totals 15 residues. The trim removed 0 bases at V and 4 bases at J, leaving 3 bases unmatched. CDR1 is LGHNA and CDR2 is YNFKEQ in the germline V gene. The CDR3 sequence is CASSQDQGQNQPQHF. The DNA for the CDR3 is TGTGCCAGCAGCCAAGATCAGGGACAGAATCAGCCCCAGCATTTT.

The V call is TRBV2, the J call TRBJ2-2; no clear D. The CDR3 has 13 residues. Trimming stripped 8 bases from V and 5 bases from J, with 12 bases between. CDR1 SNHLY and CDR2 FYNNEI come from the germline V gene. CDR3 residues: CASSLLRTGELFF. For the CDR3, the DNA is TGTGCCAGCTCCTTATTGAGGACCGGGGAGCTGTTTTTT.

This chain links TRBV6-5 with TRBJ1-2; the match to TRBD1 covers 7 bases. This CDR3 contains 13 residues. Germline V CDR1 and CDR2: MNHEY, SVGAGI. V lost 5 bases and J lost 7; bases outside the gene matches: 7. Here the CDR3 DNA reads TGTGCCAGCAGTCAACAGGGGTGGGGTGGCTACACCTTC. It encodes CASSQQGWGGYTF.

This chain connects TRBV6-2 or TRBV6-3 to TRBJ2-2, with D perhaps matching TRBD1 (5 bases). With 2 bases removed from V and 1 base from J, the gap between germline ends came to 20 bases. The CDR3 covers 19 residues. The V gene's germline CDR1 is MNHEY and CDR2 SVGEGT. The CDR3, as DNA: TGTGCCAGCAGTTACCCGTTGGACCCCAGACAGCAGAACACCGGGGAGCTGTTTTTT. It specifies CASSYPLDPRQQNTGELFF.

The V gene is TRBV12-3 or TRBV12-4, the J gene TRBJ2-7; 10 positions match TRBD1. V lost 1 base, J lost 11 bases, and 5 bases stayed unmatched. This CDR3 is built from 13 residues. The CDR3 bases are TGTGCCAGCAGTTTAGGAACGACAGGGGGCGAGTACTTC. The encoded protein is CASSLGTTGGEYF.

This clone was counted once. The V call is TRBV28, the J call TRBJ1-2, with D hard to call. The CDR3 consists of 13 residues. Trimming took 1 base from V and 8 from J, leaving 11 bases between them. Germline lookup yields CDR1 MDHEN and CDR2 SYDVKM. The CDR3 DNA follows: TGTGCCAGCAGTTTATTACCTCGGTACGGCTACACCTTC. Translation gives CASSLLPRYGYTF.

The chain recombines TRBV5-1 with TRBJ1-5; D is unclear. The CDR3 totals 15 residues. CDR1 and CDR2 from the germline V gene are SGHRS and YFSETQ. V lost 4 bases and J lost 0, with 11 bases in between. The CDR3 DNA is TGCGCCAGCAGCCCGTTTCCGGGTAGCAATCAGCCCCAGCATTTT. It codes for CASSPFPGSNQPQHF.

The chain links TRBV24-1 to TRBJ2-2; TRBD2 matches 7 bases. The CDR3 totals 16 residues. V lost 4 bases and J lost 2; bases outside the gene matches: 6. From germline, CDR1 is KGHDR and CDR2 SFDVKD. CDR3 in amino acids: CATSDRLAANTGELFF. In DNA, the CDR3 is TGTGCCACCAGTGACAGACTAGCAGCTAACACCGGGGAGCTGTTTTTT.

The rearrangement joins TRBV4-3 to TRBJ2-1; TRBD2 is a possible D gene (7 bases). Per the germline V gene, CDR1 is LGHNA and CDR2 is YSLEER. V lost 0 bases to trimming and J lost 9 bases, with 21 bases between them. The CDR3 length is 17 residues. The CDR3 DNA reads TGCGCCAGCAGCCAAGATAGAAAGGGGGGGCCCACGAGTGAGCAGTTCTTC. This codes for CASSQDRKGGPTSEQFF.